A single sample is the source of the 25 T cell receptor beta chains below, sequenced in a study of OX40 agonist ivuxolimab in advanced cancers. Data came from immunoSEQ multiplex PCR; TCRdb stores just in-frame clones and leaves some out. The sample holds 70,000 to 85,000 clones; about nine tenths are singletons and the top ten take approximately 1.2%. The sequences come from CD4+ or CD8+ T cells sorted from blood, collected in a trial of the OX40 agonist ivuxolimab. The receptors stem from an adult with an advanced solid tumor such as melanoma, head and neck, liver or kidney cancer.

This chain connects TRBV5-1 to TRBJ1-5; no firm D call. CDR1 is SGHRS, CDR2 YFSETQ, per germline. V dropped 4 bases and J dropped 7 bases, with 12 bases sitting between them. The CDR3 loop spans 13 amino acids. As DNA, the CDR3 is TGCGCCAGCAGCCGGGGATACGGGCAGCCCCAGCATTTT. Protein sequence: CASSRGYGQPQHF.

The V and J genes are TRBV7-9 and TRBJ1-2; maybe TRBD1 (5 bases). V lost 7 bases and J 5 bases, leaving 14 bases between the germline ends. CDR3 length: 13 amino acids. Germline-derived CDR1 and CDR2 are SEHNR and FQNEAQ (reference sequence). The CDR3 reads CASTYESGYGYTF. CDR3 coding DNA: TGTGCCAGCACCTACGAGTCAGGGTATGGCTACACCTTC.

The V and J genes are TRBV19 and TRBJ1-6; D gene unclear. The CDR3 extends over 13 amino acids. Germline V CDR1 and CDR2: LNHDA, SQIVND (reference sequence). V dropped 6 bases and J dropped 7 bases, with 10 bases sitting between them. The CDR3 DNA is TGTGCCAGTAGGGGAAATCCGAATTCACCCCTCCACTTT. Translated, it gives CASRGNPNSPLHF.

CDR3 protein: CASSGTGGRQPQHF. The CDR3 DNA reads TGTGCCAGCAGCGGGACAGGGGGCCGTCAGCCCCAGCATTTT. J is TRBJ1-5 and V is TRBV2; 12 bases match TRBD1. The V gene's germline CDR1 is SNHLY and CDR2 FYNNEI. J lost 6 bases, V lost 6 bases, and 3 bases had no gene match. The CDR3 sequence is 14 residues long.

For this clone: Other DNA sequences in this sample translate to the same CDR3. The chain carries TRBV6-5 and TRBJ1-5; the D is unclear. CDR3 length equals 14 residues. V lost 6 bases and J 7 bases, leaving 16 bases between the germline ends. Germline CDR1 and CDR2: MNHEY and SVGAGI. The CDR3 sequence: CASSRGGVGQPQHF. The CDR3 region has the DNA TGTGCCAGCAGCCGCGGCGGGGTGGGACAGCCCCAGCATTTT.

The chain recombines TRBV5-1 with TRBJ1-1, with a weak D call TRBD1 (5 bases). CDR1 is SGHRS and CDR2 is YFSETQ in the germline V gene. This CDR3 contains 14 residues. The ends were cut back, 3 bases at V and 1 base at J, with 10 bases in the middle. CDR3 amino acids: CASSWDGPNTEAFF. CDR3 DNA sequence: TGCGCCAGCAGCTGGGACGGCCCGAACACTGAAGCTTTCTTT.

The rearrangement joins TRBV6-1 to TRBJ1-1; D is undetermined. From germline, CDR1 is MNHNS and CDR2 SASEGT. Trimming left V 7 bases short and J 2 bases short, with 11 bases between. CDR3 size: 13 residues. CDR3 DNA sequence: TGTGCCAGCATTCGGGTCACCAACACTGAAGCTTTCTTT. Its protein is CASIRVTNTEAFF.

The V and J genes are TRBV9 and TRBJ1-1, with TRBD1 matching over 9 bases. J lost 7 bases, V lost 10 bases, and 11 bases had no gene match. Germline V gene sequence: CDR1 SGDLS, CDR2 YYNGEE. CDR3 length: 13 residues. This CDR3 reads CASQAGQGREAFF. CDR3 DNA: TGTGCCTCTCAGGCGGGACAGGGCCGTGAAGCTTTCTTT.

V gene TRBV6-5 combines with J gene TRBJ1-1; the D gene is possibly TRBD1 (5 bases). CDR1 MNHEY and CDR2 SVGAGI come from the germline V gene. CDR3 length equals 13 residues. Trimming removed 7 bases from V and 7 bases from J, with 16 bases in between. CDR3 nucleotides: TGTGCCAGCACGGGGCAAGGGACGGGTGAAGCTTTCTTT. It is translated as CASTGQGTGEAFF.

CDR3 DNA: TGTGCCTGGAGTGTTAGGCAGGTGGCTAGGCAAGAGACCCAGTACTTC. Translating it yields CAWSVRQVARQETQYF. The rearrangement uses TRBV30 and TRBJ2-5; D is unclear. The CDR3 totals 16 residues. In germline, CDR1 is GTSNPN, CDR2 SVGIG (reference sequence). V shed 0 bases and J shed 2 bases, with 16 bases lying between them.

V usage is TRBV28 and J usage is TRBJ2-5, with TRBD1 matching over 7 bases. The V and J ends lost 6 bases and 3 bases, in that order; junction bases with no gene match: 7. This CDR3 is 14 amino acids long. From germline, CDR1 is MDHEN and CDR2 SYDVKM. The CDR3, as DNA: TGTGCCAGCAGCAACCGGGACAGAGAAGAGACCCAGTACTTC. Its translation is CASSNRDREETQYF.

The chain couples TRBV6-6 to TRBJ1-2; possible D gene TRBD1, 5 bases. The CDR3 loop spans 14 amino acids. CDR1 is MNHNY and CDR2 is SVGAGI in the germline V gene (reference sequence). With 2 bases removed from V and 8 bases from J, the gap between germline ends came to 15 bases. CDR3 amino acids: CASSYLPSRGGYTF. CDR3 coding DNA: TGTGCCAGCAGTTACCTCCCGTCTAGGGGAGGCTACACCTTC.

This sequence joins TRBV7-9 and TRBJ1-1; D is unclear. Trimming removed 4 bases from V and 1 base from J, with 7 bases in between. The CDR3 extends over 13 amino acids. Germline assignment: CDR1 SEHNR and CDR2 FQNEAQ (reference sequence). The CDR3 spells CASSSLGNTEAFF. In DNA, the CDR3 is TGTGCCAGCAGCTCGTTGGGGAACACTGAAGCTTTCTTT.

The count of this clone is one. V usage is TRBV9 and J usage is TRBJ1-1, with TRBD1 as a possible D gene (5 bases). CDR1 SGDLS and CDR2 YYNGEE come from the germline V gene. V was cut by 4 bases and J by 5 bases, with 18 bases left in between. The length of the CDR3 is 15 residues. CDR3 sequence reads: CASSPRGGVLTEAFF. CDR3 DNA sequence: TGTGCCAGCAGCCCCCGAGGAGGGGTCTTAACTGAAGCTTTCTTT.

The rearrangement uses TRBV19 and TRBJ2-7, with 9 bases fitting TRBD1. The CDR3 loop spans 14 amino acids. V gave up 6 bases and J gave up 5 bases; unmatched junction bases: 8. Germline values: CDR1 LNHDA, CDR2 SQIVND (reference sequence). In nucleotides, the CDR3 is TGTGCCAGTAGCCCCGGGACAGGGATACACGAGCAGTACTTC. It encodes CASSPGTGIHEQYF.

The chain uses TRBV6-5 and TRBJ2-5; D is ambiguous. Trimming removed 8 bases from V and 0 bases from J, with 7 bases in between. CDR1 and CDR2 from the germline V gene are MNHEY and SVGAGI. CDR3 length equals 12 residues. The DNA of the CDR3 is TGTGCCAGCTCCGGAGACCAAGAGACCCAGTACTTC. This sequence encodes CASSGDQETQYF.

The chain couples TRBV5-6 to TRBJ1-2; the match to TRBD1 covers 7 bases. The CDR3 is made up of 17 amino acids. V dropped 4 bases and J dropped 2; count of bases not matched to a gene: 14. CDR1 is SGHDT and CDR2 is YYEEEE in the germline V gene. The DNA of the CDR3 is TGTGCCAGCAGCCCCAGGGCCGGGACAGTAAACAACTATGGCTACACCTTC. This translates into CASSPRAGTVNNYGYTF.

The V call is TRBV19, the J call TRBJ2-5; weak D call: TRBD1 (6 bases). The CDR3 is made up of 14 amino acids. V was clipped by 11 bases and J by 1 base, with 17 bases between them. The germline gives CDR1 LNHDA, CDR2 SQIVND (reference sequence). Here the CDR3 DNA reads TGTGCCTCCCCCTCCGAAGGGGGCCAAGAGACCCAGTACTTC. This sequence encodes CASPSEGGQETQYF. The full variable domain, rest sourced from reference TRBV19 and TRBJ2-5, is DGGITQSPKYLFRKEGQNVTLSCEQNLNHDAMYWYRQDPGQGLRLIYYSQIVNDFQKGDIAEGYSVSREKKESFPLTVTSAQKNPTAFYLCASPSEGGQETQYFGPGTRLLVL.

This chain connects TRBV18 to TRBJ2-5; the D call may be TRBD1 or TRBD2 (5 bases each). Trimming removed 0 bases from V and 2 bases from J, with 7 bases in between. Germline loops: CDR1 KGHSH, CDR2 LQKENI. The CDR3 sequence is 14 residues long. CDR3 sequence reads: CASSPPRGQETQYF. The DNA of the CDR3 is TGTGCCAGCTCACCACCGAGGGGTCAAGAGACCCAGTACTTC. The whole variable domain, remainder taken from reference TRBV18 and TRBJ2-5, is NAGVMQNPRHLVRRRGQEARLRCSPMKGHSHVYWYRQLPEEGLKFMVYLQKENIIDESGMPKERFSAEFPKEGPSILRIQQVVRGDSAAYFCASSPPRGQETQYFGPGTRLLVL.

The chain combines TRBV9 with TRBJ2-5; 7 bases match TRBD2. Trimming took 3 bases from V and 7 from J; bases not matched to a gene: 9. Germline V lookup: CDR1 SGDLS, CDR2 YYNGEE. The CDR3 is 14 residues long. The CDR3 bases are TGTGCCAGCAGCGAGGGGACTACCGGGGGGACCCAGTACTTC. Translated: CASSEGTTGGTQYF.

The V gene is TRBV5-1, the J gene TRBJ1-4; TRBD1 is a possible D gene (6 bases). The V gene lost 3 bases and the J gene lost 0 bases, with 12 bases spanning the gap. CDR1 is SGHRS, CDR2 YFSETQ, per germline. The CDR3 has 16 residues. The CDR3 sequence is CASSYSGAPTNEKLFF. The CDR3 coding sequence is TGCGCCAGCAGCTACTCAGGGGCTCCAACTAATGAAAAACTGTTTTTT.

The V gene is TRBV15, the J gene TRBJ1-4, with 7 bases that match TRBD1. CDR3 length: 15 residues. The junction had 9 bases not matched to a gene; V was cut back by 3 bases and J by 8 bases. The V gene's germline CDR1 is LNHNV and CDR2 YYDKDF (reference sequence). The CDR3 reads CATSSGRGRREKLFF. The CDR3 region has the DNA TGTGCCACCAGCAGTGGCAGGGGGAGAAGGGAAAAACTGTTTTTT.

This clone was recorded once. The rearrangement uses TRBV5-1 and TRBJ2-7; possibly TRBD1 for D (6 bases). CDR3 length: 12 amino acids. CDR1 and CDR2 from the germline V gene are SGHRS and YFSETQ. V gave up 0 bases and J gave up 6 bases, with 7 bases separating them. CDR3 amino acids: CASSLGGREQYF. The CDR3 bases are TGCGCCAGCAGCTTGGGGGGGCGCGAGCAGTACTTC.

V usage is TRBV19 and J usage is TRBJ2-1; no firm D call. The CDR3 length is 16 residues. V was clipped by 4 bases and J by 7 bases, with 20 bases between them. In germline, CDR1 is LNHDA, CDR2 SQIVND (reference sequence). CDR3: CASSSPGPSSGNEQFF. The CDR3 coding sequence is TGTGCCAGTAGTAGCCCCGGGCCTTCGTCCGGAAATGAGCAGTTCTTC.

This clone was observed a handful of times. This chain connects TRBV6-5 to TRBJ1-1; a weak D match, TRBD1 (6 bases). Trimming removed 2 bases from V and 10 bases from J, with 14 bases in between. Germline CDR1 is MNHEY and CDR2 is SVGAGI. The CDR3 has 13 amino acids. Written as DNA, the CDR3 is TGTGCCAGCAGTTACAAGGGGGGGGTTGGAGCTTTCTTT. It codes for CASSYKGGVGAFF.